This T cell receptor beta chain is drawn from a study of blood T cell repertoires in COVID-19. Profiled with immunoSEQ multiplex PCR; TCRdb holds only in-frame clones, not every one. The sample records about 120,000 clones, 85% to 90% being singletons. With 1 base removed from V and 4 bases from J, the gap between germline ends came to 14 bases. CDR3 length: 15 amino acids. Germline CDR1 is SGHRS and CDR2 is YFSETQ. The chain couples TRBV5-1 to TRBJ2-5, with D maybe TRBD1 (6 bases). Material: peripheral blood. The sequence derives from a man of 80 years or more with acute or convalescent COVID-19. The CDR3 sequence is CASSLYGTKGETQYF. The CDR3, as DNA: TGCGCCAGCAGCTTGTATGGGACAAAGGGAGAGACCCAGTACTTC.